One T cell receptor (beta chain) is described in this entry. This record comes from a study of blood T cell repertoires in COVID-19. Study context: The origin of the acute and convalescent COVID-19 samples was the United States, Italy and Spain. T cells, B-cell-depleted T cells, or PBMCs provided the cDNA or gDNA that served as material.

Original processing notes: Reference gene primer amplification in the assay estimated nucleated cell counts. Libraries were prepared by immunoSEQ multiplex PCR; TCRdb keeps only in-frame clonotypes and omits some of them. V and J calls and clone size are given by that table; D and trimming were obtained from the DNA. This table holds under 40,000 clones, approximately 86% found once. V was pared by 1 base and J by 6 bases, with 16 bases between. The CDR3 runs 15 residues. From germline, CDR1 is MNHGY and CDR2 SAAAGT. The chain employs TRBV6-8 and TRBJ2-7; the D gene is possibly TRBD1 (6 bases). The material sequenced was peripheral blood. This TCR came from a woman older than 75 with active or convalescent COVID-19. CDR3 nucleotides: TGTGCCAGCAGTTACTACGCGACAGGTTTTCGCGAGCAGTACTTC. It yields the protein CASSYYATGFREQYF.